One and the same sample provided the 31 T cell receptor beta chains below, sequenced in a study of Graves' ophthalmopathy and Graves' hyperthyroidism. The TCR beta CDR3 regions underwent amplification from RNA transcripts. First-round RT-PCR with HTBI primers preceded a second-round multiplex PCR. TCRdb independently ran MiXCR on the multiplex PCR reads; one entry per CDR3 protein. The sample records approximately 1.2 million distinct CDR3 sequences, 36% being singletons. The sample taken for sequencing was peripheral blood or thyroid tissue (not recorded which). The receptors were gathered from an adult man with Graves' hyperthyroidism.

This clonotype was counted a few times. Given a much more abundant clone one base away, this may be a read error. The chain uses TRBV29-1 and TRBJ2-5, with D possibly TRBD2 on 6 matching bases. Germline-derived CDR1 and CDR2 are SQVTM and ANQGSEA. V was cut by 3 bases and J by 2 bases, with 13 bases left in between. This CDR3 has 14 residues. Written as DNA, the CDR3 is TGCAGCGTTGAGTCTCCCGGGGGACAAGAGACCCAGTACTTC. Translating gives CSVESPGGQETQYF.

This clonotype was found many times. This chain uses TRBV20-1 with TRBJ2-2; 7 bases map to TRBD2. Looked up from germline, CDR1 is DFQATT and CDR2 is SNEGSKA (reference sequence). CDR3 size: 12 residues. The trim removed 6 bases at V and 7 bases at J, leaving 5 bases unmatched. DNA for the CDR3: TGCAGTGCGGCGCGGGGGTACGGGGAGCTGTTTTTT. Translation gives CSAARGYGELFF.

This clonotype was seen repeatedly, ten times or more. CDR3 nucleotides: TGTGCCAGCAGTGGTAATGGGTTTTACGAGCAGTACTTC. It encodes CASSGNGFYEQYF. The chain combines TRBV2 with TRBJ2-7; no clear D. CDR1 is SNHLY and CDR2 is FYNNEI in the germline V gene. The germline V and J ends were trimmed by 4 bases and 4 bases, with 11 bases remaining between them. There are 13 residues in the CDR3.

This clonotype was found many times. The rearrangement uses TRBV5-1 and TRBJ2-7; 9 bases align to TRBD1. The CDR3 loop spans 14 amino acids. The V gene's germline CDR1 is SGHRS and CDR2 YFSETQ. J gave up 5 bases and V 4 bases, and 7 bases lay outside the gene matches. In nucleotides, the CDR3 is TGCGCCAGCAGCAGAGACAGGGGGATCAACGAGCAGTACTTC. Amino acid sequence: CASSRDRGINEQYF.

This clonotype was counted at least ten times. V usage is TRBV9 and J usage is TRBJ1-2; TRBD1 matches at 12 bases. The V gene's germline CDR1 is SGDLS and CDR2 YYNGEE. The CDR3 runs to 15 residues. J was trimmed by 4 bases and V by 3 bases; bases with no gene match: 4. The CDR3 nucleotides are TGTGCCAGCAGCGAGGGGACAGGGGGCTTCTATGGCTACACCTTC. Protein sequence: CASSEGTGGFYGYTF. Supplemented by reference TRBV9 and TRBJ1-2, the full variable domain reads DSGVTQTPKHLITATGQRVTLRCSPRSGDLSVYWYQQSLDQGLQFLIQYYNGEERAKGNILERFSAQQFPDLHSELNLSSLELGDSALYFCASSEGTGGFYGYTFGSGTRLTVV.

At least ten counts were recorded for this clonotype. The rearrangement links TRBV5-6 to TRBJ1-2; 7 nucleotides line up with TRBD1. The CDR3 is 15 residues long. Unmatched junction bases numbered 16, after V lost 9 bases and J lost 5 bases. Germline assignment: CDR1 SGHDT and CDR2 YYEEEE. The CDR3 nucleotides read TGTGCCACCTTTTACCGACAGGGATCGGGATATGGCTACACCTTC. Protein product: CATFYRQGSGYGYTF.

On this clonotype itself: A much larger clone lies one base from this, so it may be a read error. This chain uses TRBV10-3 with TRBJ2-7, with 9 positions matching TRBD1. The CDR3 runs to 14 residues. Germline values: CDR1 ENHRY, CDR2 SYGVKD. Losses at the gene ends were 5 bases for V and 3 bases for J; bases not matched to a gene: 5. CDR3 DNA sequence: TGTGCCATCAGTCACGACAGGGGGTACTACGAGCAGTACTTC. Its protein is CAISHDRGYYEQYF.

This clonotype was found a few times. This chain connects TRBV28 to TRBJ1-2, with D perhaps TRBD1 (6 bases). The CDR3 loop spans 12 amino acids. CDR1 is MDHEN and CDR2 is SYDVKM in the germline V gene. Trimming stripped 2 bases from V and 8 bases from J, with 9 bases between. In DNA, the CDR3 is TGTGCCAGCAGTTTAAGGGGGGGCGGCTACACCTTC. Residues: CASSLRGGGYTF.

The V and J genes are TRBV28 and TRBJ2-7; TRBD1 matches 8 bases. The CDR3 spans 14 residues. Losses at the gene ends were 5 bases for V and 6 bases for J; bases not matched to a gene: 9. CDR1 is MDHEN and CDR2 is SYDVKM in the germline V gene. The CDR3 nucleotides read TGTGCCAGCAGTCCCGGACAGGGCTGGTCCGAGCAGTACTTC. Protein: CASSPGQGWSEQYF. The whole variable domain, remainder taken from reference TRBV28 and TRBJ2-7, is DVKVTQSSRYLVKRTGEKVFLECVQDMDHENMFWYRQDPGLGLRLIYFSYDVKMKEKGDIPEGYSVSREKKERFSLILESASTNQTSMYLCASSPGQGWSEQYFGPGTRLTVT.

J is TRBJ2-3 and V is TRBV5-1; TRBD1 agrees at 7 bases. This CDR3 contains 15 residues. J lost 4 bases, V lost 4 bases, and 9 bases had no gene match. Germline CDR1 SGHRS, CDR2 YFSETQ. CDR3 bases: TGCGCCAGCAGCAGAACAGGGGTTCAGGCAGATACGCAGTATTTT. Amino acids: CASSRTGVQADTQYF.

This clonotype has a count of ten or more. V and J are TRBV16 and TRBJ1-6; tentatively, D is TRBD1 (5 bases). The CDR3 has 13 amino acids. V lost 0 bases to trimming and J lost 9 bases, with 6 bases between them. Germline-derived CDR1 and CDR2 are KGHSY and FQNENV. CDR3 sequence: CASSQSGGSPLHF. CDR3 coding DNA: TGTGCCAGCAGCCAATCGGGGGGTTCACCCCTCCACTTT.

This rearrangement joins TRBV3-1 to TRBJ1-6; 7 bases map to TRBD1. Trimming removed 7 bases from V and 7 bases from J; junction bases left unmatched: 10. The CDR3 loop spans 15 amino acids. The germline V gene has CDR1 LGHDT and CDR2 YNNKEL (reference sequence). The CDR3 is CASNRDGTANSPLHF. The CDR3 DNA reads TGTGCCAGCAATAGGGACGGGACAGCCAATTCACCCCTCCACTTT.

This clonotype was counted once. This chain uses TRBV5-1 with TRBJ2-5; 7 bases agree with TRBD2. The J call may be wrong; the DNA end is better matched by TRBJ2-1. The germline gives CDR1 SGHRS, CDR2 YFSETQ. The CDR3 consists of 16 residues. CDR3: CASSQEGLTDYNEQFF. In DNA form, the CDR3 reads TGCGCCAGCAGCCAGGAGGGACTAACGGACTACAATGAGCAGTTCTTC.

This clonotype has just a few counts. One end of the junction varies from germline; a read error may be responsible. The chain links TRBV10-2 to TRBJ2-7; D ambiguous. CDR1 is WSHSY, CDR2 SAAADI, per germline. The CDR3 spans 12 residues. The CDR3 spells CASIGPAYEQYF. The DNA for the CDR3 is TGTGCCAGCATCGGTCCGGCCTACGAGCAGTACTTC.

Ten or more counts support this clonotype. This chain links TRBV12-3 or TRBV12-4 with TRBJ2-5, with D possibly being TRBD1 or TRBD2 (5 bases each). Trimming took off 3 bases at V and 5 bases at J, with 16 bases between the two ends. CDR3 length: 15 amino acids. CDR3 nucleotide sequence: TGTGCCAGCAGTTTTGGACGGGGCTGGGGGGAGACCCAGTACTTC. This sequence encodes CASSFGRGWGETQYF.

The CDR3 spells CSVRGGTPFF. As DNA, the CDR3 is TGCAGTGTCCGCGGGGGGACACCGTTCTTC. The V gene is TRBV20-1, the J gene TRBJ2-1; 8 bases agree with TRBD2. V shed 7 bases and J 15 bases; nucleotides not matched to a gene: 8. There are 10 residues in the CDR3. CDR1 is DFQATT, CDR2 SNEGSKA, per germline (reference sequence).

This clonotype was recorded once. This may be a read error, as it is one base from a much larger clone. The chain has TRBV14 and TRBJ2-7; 8 positions agree with TRBD1. Germline CDR1 is SGHDN and CDR2 is FVKESK. Germline trimming cut 2 bases from V and 3 bases from J; bases unmatched to any gene: 9. This CDR3 has 16 residues. CDR3 bases: TGTGCCAGCAGCCAAAATCTCGGACAGGGATTCTACGAGCAGTACTTC. Protein sequence: CASSQNLGQGFYEQYF.

CDR3 loop: CASSTVTGVAGYTF. CDR3 bases: TGTGCCAGCAGCACAGTCACAGGGGTCGCTGGCTACACCTTC. The chain is built from TRBV7-9 and TRBJ1-2, with 7 bases that match TRBD1. The CDR3 is 14 amino acids. Germline V gene data show CDR1 as SEHNR and CDR2 as FQNEAQ (reference sequence). J lost 7 bases, V lost 5 bases, and 10 bases had no gene match.

J is TRBJ2-7 and V is TRBV10-3; D remains ambiguous. Per the germline V gene, CDR1 is ENHRY and CDR2 is SYGVKD. The CDR3 sequence is 16 residues long. V was trimmed by 0 bases and J by 2 bases, leaving 14 bases between them. The CDR3 DNA follows: TGTGCCATCAGTGAGTCCTCGGCAAGTTACCCCTACGAGCAGTACTTC. This gives the protein CAISESSASYPYEQYF.

This clonotype showed up many times. The V and J genes are TRBV7-2 and TRBJ1-1; a weak D match, TRBD1 (5 bases). Per germline, CDR1 SGHTA and CDR2 FQGNSA. This CDR3 is built from 15 residues. V lost 1 base and J 5 bases, leaving 14 bases between the germline ends. The CDR3 DNA reads TGTGCCAGCAGCTTAGACGGCCGGGGCACTACTGAAGCTTTCTTT. Translation: CASSLDGRGTTEAFF.

This clonotype was counted ten times or more. The rearrangement uses TRBV7-9 and TRBJ2-7, with 14 positions matching TRBD2. This CDR3 has 16 residues. CDR1 and CDR2 (germline): SEHNR, FQNEAQ (reference sequence). V lost 0 bases, J lost 6 bases, and 4 bases stayed unmatched. The CDR3 sequence is CASSLAGGTSGSEQYF. Written as DNA, the CDR3 is TGTGCCAGCAGCTTAGCTGGGGGGACTAGCGGGAGCGAGCAGTACTTC.

This clonotype was observed a handful of times. The genes are TRBV6-5 and TRBJ1-1; D unresolved. CDR1 and CDR2 (germline): MNHEY, SVGAGI. The CDR3 is 13 amino acids. V gave up 7 bases and J gave up 0 bases, with 9 bases separating them. The CDR3: CASMETLNTEAFF. The DNA of the CDR3 is TGTGCCAGCATGGAGACACTGAACACTGAAGCTTTCTTT.

This clonotype was seen repeatedly, ten times or more. V is TRBV2 and J is TRBJ1-2, with a weak D call TRBD1 (6 bases). The CDR3 sequence is 14 residues long. Germline CDR1 is SNHLY and CDR2 is FYNNEI. V lost 8 bases and J lost 8, with 21 bases in between. CDR3 region: CASYPRRGGYGYTF. For the CDR3, the DNA is TGTGCCAGCTACCCGCGCAGGGGAGGATACGGCTACACCTTC.

This clonotype appeared a few times. The CDR3 is CASSFRVRTSGRASYEQYF. In nucleotides, the CDR3 is TGTGCCAGCAGCTTCAGGGTCCGGACTAGCGGGAGGGCCTCCTACGAGCAGTACTTC. V gene TRBV5-5 combines with J gene TRBJ2-7; 15 bases are shared with TRBD2. Germline trimming cut 2 bases from V and 0 bases from J; bases unmatched to any gene: 9. Germline-derived CDR1 and CDR2 are SGHKS and YYEKEE (reference sequence). The CDR3 is 19 residues long.

In the case of this clonotype: This may come from a read error, since a much larger clone is one base off. The chain joins TRBV7-4 to TRBJ2-5; TRBD1 agrees at 12 bases. CDR3 length equals 17 residues. The germline gives CDR1 SGHVT, CDR2 SQSDAQ. CDR3 sequence: CASSSPRDRGLREAQYF. CDR3 sequence (DNA): TGTGCCAGCAGCTCGCCTAGGGACAGGGGGCTTCGAGAGGCCCAGTACTTC.

This clonotype was seen at least ten times. The genes are TRBV7-2 and TRBJ1-2, with TRBD1 matching over 9 bases. V was pared by 3 bases and J by 8 bases, with 7 bases of the junction left unmatched. The CDR3 has 14 amino acids. Germline-derived CDR1 and CDR2 are SGHTA and FQGNSA. CDR3 nucleotide sequence: TGTGCCAGCAGCTTCTCGGACAGGGGAAACGGCTACACCTTC. It translates to CASSFSDRGNGYTF.

This clonotype was recorded at least ten times. The chain uses TRBV6-6 and TRBJ2-5; perhaps D is TRBD1 or TRBD2 (5 bases each). The germline V and J ends were trimmed by 6 bases and 1 base, with 18 bases remaining between them. The V gene's germline CDR1 is MNHNY and CDR2 SVGAGI (reference sequence). The length of the CDR3 is 16 residues. This CDR3 is CASSRRMTGLQETQYF. The DNA for the CDR3 is TGTGCCAGCAGCCGTCGGATGACGGGGCTCCAAGAGACCCAGTACTTC.

In this sample, this clonotype turned up a few times. The CDR3 sequence is CASTSSGTGGVNPSYGYTF. CDR3 in DNA: TGTGCCAGCACCTCTTCCGGGACAGGGGGCGTAAACCCCTCCTATGGCTACACCTTC. The rearrangement links TRBV4-2 to TRBJ1-2; 12 nucleotides match TRBD1. The length of the CDR3 is 19 residues. Germline loops: CDR1 LGHNA, CDR2 YNFKEQ. V lost 7 bases, J lost 4 bases, and 19 bases stayed unmatched.

The sample holds many counts of this clonotype. This chain connects TRBV13 to TRBJ1-3; the D is unclear. The germline V gene encodes CDR1 PRHDT and CDR2 FYEKMQ (reference sequence). This CDR3 comprises 12 residues. Trimming stripped 1 base from V and 7 bases from J, with 5 bases between. The CDR3 region has the DNA TGTGCCAGCAGCTTAGTTGCGAACACCATATATTTT. The encoded protein is CASSLVANTIYF.

The sample holds many counts of this clonotype. The chain uses TRBV6-5 and TRBJ2-5, with D possibly called TRBD1 or TRBD2 (5 bases each). CDR3 length: 14 amino acids. Germline loops: CDR1 MNHEY, CDR2 SVGAGI. Trimming pared 6 bases from V and 7 bases from J, leaving 18 bases between. The CDR3 nucleotides are TGTGCCAGCAGCCCCCCGGGACGGAAAGGGACCCAGTACTTC. Translation gives CASSPPGRKGTQYF.

This clonotype was seen many times. The J gene is TRBJ2-7, the V gene TRBV20-1; no clear D. V dropped 1 base and J dropped 5 bases, with 12 bases sitting between them. Germline CDR1 reads DFQATT; CDR2 reads SNEGSKA (reference sequence). The CDR3 totals 13 residues. The CDR3 spells CSARVPPNHEQYF. Written as DNA, the CDR3 is TGCAGTGCTAGAGTTCCCCCAAACCACGAGCAGTACTTC.